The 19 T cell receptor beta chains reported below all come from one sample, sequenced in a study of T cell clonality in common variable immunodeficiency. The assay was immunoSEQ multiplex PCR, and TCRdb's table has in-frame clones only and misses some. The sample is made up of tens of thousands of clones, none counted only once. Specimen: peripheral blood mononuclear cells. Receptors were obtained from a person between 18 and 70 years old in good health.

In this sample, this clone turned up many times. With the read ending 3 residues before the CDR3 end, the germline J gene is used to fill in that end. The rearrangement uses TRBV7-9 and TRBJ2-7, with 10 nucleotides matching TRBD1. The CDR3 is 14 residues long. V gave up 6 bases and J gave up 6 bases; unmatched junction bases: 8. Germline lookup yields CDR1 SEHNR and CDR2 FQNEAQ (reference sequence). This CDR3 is CASRTGGAKGEQYF. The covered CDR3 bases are TGTGCCAGCAGGACAGGGGGCGCCAAGGGCGAG.

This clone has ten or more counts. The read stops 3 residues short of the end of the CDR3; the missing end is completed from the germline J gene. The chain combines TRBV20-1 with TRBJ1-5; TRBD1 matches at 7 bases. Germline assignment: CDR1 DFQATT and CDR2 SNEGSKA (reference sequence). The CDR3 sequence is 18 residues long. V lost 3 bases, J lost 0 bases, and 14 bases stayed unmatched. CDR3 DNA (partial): TGCAGTGCTAGGATGACAGGGAAGAGGGGGGATAGCAATCAGCCC. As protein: CSARMTGKRGDSNQP. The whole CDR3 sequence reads CSARMTGKRGDSNQPQHF.

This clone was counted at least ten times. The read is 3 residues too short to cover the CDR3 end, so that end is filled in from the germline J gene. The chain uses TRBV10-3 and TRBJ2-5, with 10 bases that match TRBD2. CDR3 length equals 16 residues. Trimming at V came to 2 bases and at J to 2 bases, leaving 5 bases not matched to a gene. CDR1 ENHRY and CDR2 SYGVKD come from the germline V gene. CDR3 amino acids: CAISEGLAVAQETQYF. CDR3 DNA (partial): TGTGCCATCAGTGAGGGACTAGCGGTCGCTCAAGAGACC.

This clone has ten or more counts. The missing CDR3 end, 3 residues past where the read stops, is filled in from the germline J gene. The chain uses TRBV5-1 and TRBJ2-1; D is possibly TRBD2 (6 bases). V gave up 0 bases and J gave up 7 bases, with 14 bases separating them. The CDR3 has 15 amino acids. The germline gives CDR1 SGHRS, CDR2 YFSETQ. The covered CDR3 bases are TGCGCCAGCAGCTTGGTGATAGCGGTGGCTAATGAG. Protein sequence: CASSLVIAVANE. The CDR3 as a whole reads CASSLVIAVANEQFF.

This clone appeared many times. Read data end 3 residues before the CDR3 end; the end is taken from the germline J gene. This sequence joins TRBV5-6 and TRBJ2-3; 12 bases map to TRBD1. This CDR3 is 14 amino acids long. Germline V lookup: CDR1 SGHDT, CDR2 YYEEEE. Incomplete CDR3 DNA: TGTGCCAGCAGCGGGACAGGGGGCTTCGAGACG. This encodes CASSGTGGFET. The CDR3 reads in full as CASSGTGGFETQYF.

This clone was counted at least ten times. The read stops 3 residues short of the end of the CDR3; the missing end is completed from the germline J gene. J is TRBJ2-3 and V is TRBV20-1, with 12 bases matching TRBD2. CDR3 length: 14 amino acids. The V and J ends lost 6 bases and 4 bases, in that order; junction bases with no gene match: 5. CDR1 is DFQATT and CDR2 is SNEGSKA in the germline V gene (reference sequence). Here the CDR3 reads CSAPTSGSSDTQYF. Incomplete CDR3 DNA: TGCAGTGCCCCGACTAGCGGGAGCTCAGATACG.

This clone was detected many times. This CDR3 is CSARAISGSYEQYF. CDR3 DNA, as far as it was read: TGCAGTGCTAGAGCGATTAGCGGGAGCTACGAG. V and J are TRBV20-1 and TRBJ2-7; 9 bases fit TRBD2. The CDR3 end falls 3 residues outside the read, so it is completed with the germline J gene. There are 14 residues in the CDR3. Germline loops: CDR1 DFQATT, CDR2 SNEGSKA (reference sequence). With 1 base clipped from V and 3 bases from J, the junction kept 4 bases outside the gene matches.

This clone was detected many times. The CDR3 DNA, read in part, is TGTGCCAGCAGTCCTTATCTCCAGCGGGGGGGCCATTTCAATGAG. Protein sequence: CASSPYLQRGGHFNE. The CDR3 as a whole reads CASSPYLQRGGHFNEQFF. The chain recombines TRBV14 with TRBJ2-1, with 10 bases lining up with TRBD2. The read ends 3 residues before the CDR3 terminus; that terminus is restored from the germline J gene. CDR1 and CDR2 from the germline V gene are SGHDN and FVKESK. The CDR3 totals 18 residues. The V segment lost 6 bases and the J segment 6 bases; nucleotides outside the gene matches: 17.

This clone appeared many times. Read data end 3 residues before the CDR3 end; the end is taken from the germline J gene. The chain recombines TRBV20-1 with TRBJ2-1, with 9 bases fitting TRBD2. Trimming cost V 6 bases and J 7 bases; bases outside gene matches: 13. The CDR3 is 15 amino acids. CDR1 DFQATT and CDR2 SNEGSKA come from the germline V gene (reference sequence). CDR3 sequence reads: CSAGGLAGEGNEQFF. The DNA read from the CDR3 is TGCAGTGCAGGAGGCTTAGCGGGAGAGGGGAATGAG.

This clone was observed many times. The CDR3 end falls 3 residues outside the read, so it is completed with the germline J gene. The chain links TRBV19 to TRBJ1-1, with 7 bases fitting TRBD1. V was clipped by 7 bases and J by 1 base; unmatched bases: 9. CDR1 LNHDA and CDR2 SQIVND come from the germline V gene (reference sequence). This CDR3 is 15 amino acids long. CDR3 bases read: TGTGCCAGTACGCCCCTGGACAGGTCGAACACTGAA. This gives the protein CASTPLDRSNTE. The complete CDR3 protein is CASTPLDRSNTEAFF.

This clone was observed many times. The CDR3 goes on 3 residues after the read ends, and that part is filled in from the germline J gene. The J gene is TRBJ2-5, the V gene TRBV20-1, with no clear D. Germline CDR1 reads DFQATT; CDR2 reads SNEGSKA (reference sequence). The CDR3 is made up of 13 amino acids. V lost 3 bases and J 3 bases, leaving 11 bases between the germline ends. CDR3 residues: CSASTYIKETQYF. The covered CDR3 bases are TGCAGTGCTAGCACGTACATAAAAGAGACC.

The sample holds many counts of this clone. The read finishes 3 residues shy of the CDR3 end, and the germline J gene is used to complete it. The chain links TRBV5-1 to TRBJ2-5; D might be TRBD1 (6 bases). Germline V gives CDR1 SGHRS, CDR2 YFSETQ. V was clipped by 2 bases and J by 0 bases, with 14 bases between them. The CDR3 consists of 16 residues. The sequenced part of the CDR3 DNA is TGCGCCAGCAGCTTAAACCGGGACACCCACCAAGAGACC. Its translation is CASSLNRDTHQET. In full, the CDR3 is CASSLNRDTHQETQYF.

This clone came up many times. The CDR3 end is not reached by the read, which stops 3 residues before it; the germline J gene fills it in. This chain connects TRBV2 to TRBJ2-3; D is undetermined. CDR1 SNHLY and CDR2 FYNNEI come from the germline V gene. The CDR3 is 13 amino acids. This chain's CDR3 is CASKGSTQETQYF. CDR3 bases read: TGTGCCAGCAAGGGTTCTACTCAAGAGACG. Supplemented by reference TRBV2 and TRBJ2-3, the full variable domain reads EPEVTQTPSHQVTQMGQEVILRCVPISNHLYFYWYRQILGQKVEFLVSFYNNEISEKSEIFDDQFSVERPDGSNFTLKIRSTKLEDSAMYFCASKGSTQETQYFGPGTRLTVL.

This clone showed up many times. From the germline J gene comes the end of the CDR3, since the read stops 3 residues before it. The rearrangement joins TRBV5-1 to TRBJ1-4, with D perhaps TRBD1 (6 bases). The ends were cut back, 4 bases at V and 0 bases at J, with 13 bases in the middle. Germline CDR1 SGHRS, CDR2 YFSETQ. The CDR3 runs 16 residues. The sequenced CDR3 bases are TGCGCCAGCAGCGACGGACAGAGGGCAACTAATGAAAAA. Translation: CASSDGQRATNEK. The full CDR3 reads CASSDGQRATNEKLFF.

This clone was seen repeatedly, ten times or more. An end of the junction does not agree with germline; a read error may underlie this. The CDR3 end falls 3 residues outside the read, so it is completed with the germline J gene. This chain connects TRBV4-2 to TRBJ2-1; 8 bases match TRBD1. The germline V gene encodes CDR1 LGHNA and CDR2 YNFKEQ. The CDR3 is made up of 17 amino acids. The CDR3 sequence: CASSQGWGTGSYNEQFF. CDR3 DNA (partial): TGCGCCAGCAGCCAAGGATGGGGGACAGGCTCCTACAATGAG.

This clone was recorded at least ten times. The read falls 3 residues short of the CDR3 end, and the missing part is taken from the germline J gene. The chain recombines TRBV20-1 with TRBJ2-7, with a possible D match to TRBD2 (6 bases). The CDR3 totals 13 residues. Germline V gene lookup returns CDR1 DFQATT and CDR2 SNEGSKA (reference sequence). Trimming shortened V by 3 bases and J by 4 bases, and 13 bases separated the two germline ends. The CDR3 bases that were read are TGCAGTGCTAGGGGCGGGATGCGGTACGAG. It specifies CSARGGMRYE. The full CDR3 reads CSARGGMRYEQYF.

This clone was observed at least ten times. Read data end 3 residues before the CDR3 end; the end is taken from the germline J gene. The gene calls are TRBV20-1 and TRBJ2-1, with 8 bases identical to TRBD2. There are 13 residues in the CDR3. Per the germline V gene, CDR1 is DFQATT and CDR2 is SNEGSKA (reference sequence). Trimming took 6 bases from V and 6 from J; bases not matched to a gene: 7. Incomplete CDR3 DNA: TGCAGTGCCACGGGGGGGCCGGGCAATGAG. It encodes CSATGGPGNE. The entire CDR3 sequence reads CSATGGPGNEQFF.

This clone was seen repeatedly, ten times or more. The CDR3 region is CASSPPRQGQRLTEAFF. The sequenced CDR3 bases are TGTGCCAGCTCACCACCCAGACAGGGACAACGGCTCACTGAA. The chain carries TRBV18 and TRBJ1-1; 7 bases align to TRBD1. The read ends 3 residues before the CDR3 terminus; that terminus is restored from the germline J gene. Germline assignment: CDR1 KGHSH and CDR2 LQKENI. After removal of 0 bases from V and 4 bases from J, the junction contained 11 bases not matched to a gene. This CDR3 is built from 17 residues. The full variable domain, rest sourced from reference TRBV18 and TRBJ1-1, is NAGVMQNPRHLVRRRGQEARLRCSPMKGHSHVYWYRQLPEEGLKFMVYLQKENIIDESGMPKERFSAEFPKEGPSILRIQQVVRGDSAAYFCASSPPRQGQRLTEAFFGQGTRLTVV.

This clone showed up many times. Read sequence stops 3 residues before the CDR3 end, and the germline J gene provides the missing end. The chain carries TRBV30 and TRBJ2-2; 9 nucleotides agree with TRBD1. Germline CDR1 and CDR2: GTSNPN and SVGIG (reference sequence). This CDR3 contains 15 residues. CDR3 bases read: TGTGCCTCCATGGGACAAGGACAGGGGTGGGAAAAG. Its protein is CASMGQGQGWEK. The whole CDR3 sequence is CASMGQGQGWEKLFF.